This T cell receptor beta chain was observed in a study of response to subunit inactivated influenza vaccine. CDR1 and CDR2 (germline): SGHAT, FQDESV (reference sequence). V shed 5 bases and J 8 bases; nucleotides not matched to a gene: 20. The CDR3 spans 19 residues. This clonotype has at least ten counts. Its target is unknown. Study-wide results and caveats: Authors suggested each seasonal flu vaccination may recruit only limited numbers of new T cells.

TCRdb reanalysed the RT-PCR reads using MiXCR and keeps one entry per CDR3 protein. The table lists approximately 490,000 distinct CDR3 sequences, less than 7.5% of them singletons. This specimen was PBMCs from blood, taken about 23 months after vaccination. This TCR was sampled from a man between 50 and 75 years old who received an inactivated influenza vaccine. J is TRBJ2-1 and V is TRBV11-1, with 11 bases that match TRBD2. The CDR3 DNA is TGTGCCAGCAGCACGAAAGTCCCGACTAGCGGGATCCCGTGGGATGAGCAGTTCTTC. Protein product: CASSTKVPTSGIPWDEQFF.